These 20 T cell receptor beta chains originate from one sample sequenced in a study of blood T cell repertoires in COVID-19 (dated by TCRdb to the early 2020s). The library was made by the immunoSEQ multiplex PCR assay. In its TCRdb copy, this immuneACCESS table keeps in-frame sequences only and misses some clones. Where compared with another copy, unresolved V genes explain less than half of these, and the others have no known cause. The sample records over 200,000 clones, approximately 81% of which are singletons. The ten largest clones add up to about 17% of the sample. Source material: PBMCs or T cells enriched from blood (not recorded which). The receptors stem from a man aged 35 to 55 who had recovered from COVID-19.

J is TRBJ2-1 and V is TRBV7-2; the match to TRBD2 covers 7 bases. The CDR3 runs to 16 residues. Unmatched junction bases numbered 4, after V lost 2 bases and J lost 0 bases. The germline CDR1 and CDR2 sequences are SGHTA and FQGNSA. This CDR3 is CASSLTAGSSYNEQFF. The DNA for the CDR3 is TGTGCCAGCAGCTTAACAGCGGGAAGCTCCTACAATGAGCAGTTCTTC.

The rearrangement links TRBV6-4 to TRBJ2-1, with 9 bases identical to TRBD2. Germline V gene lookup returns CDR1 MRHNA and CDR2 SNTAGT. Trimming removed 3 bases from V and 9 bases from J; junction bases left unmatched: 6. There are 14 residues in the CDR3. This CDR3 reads CASSEFSGSAEQFF. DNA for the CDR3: TGTGCCAGCAGTGAGTTTAGCGGGAGTGCTGAGCAGTTCTTC.

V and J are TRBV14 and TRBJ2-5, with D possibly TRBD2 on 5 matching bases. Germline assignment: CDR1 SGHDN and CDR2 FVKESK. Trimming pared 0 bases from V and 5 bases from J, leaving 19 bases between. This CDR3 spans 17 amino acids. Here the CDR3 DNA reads TGTGCCAGCAGCCAAGATAGAAGCGGAGGACGGCGGGAGACCCAGTACTTC. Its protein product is CASSQDRSGGRRETQYF.

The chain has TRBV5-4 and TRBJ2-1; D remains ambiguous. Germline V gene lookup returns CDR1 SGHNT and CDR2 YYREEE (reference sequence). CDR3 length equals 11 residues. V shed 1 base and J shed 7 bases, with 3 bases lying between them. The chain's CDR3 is CASSLPNEQFF. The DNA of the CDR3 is TGTGCCAGCAGCTTGCCGAATGAGCAGTTCTTC.

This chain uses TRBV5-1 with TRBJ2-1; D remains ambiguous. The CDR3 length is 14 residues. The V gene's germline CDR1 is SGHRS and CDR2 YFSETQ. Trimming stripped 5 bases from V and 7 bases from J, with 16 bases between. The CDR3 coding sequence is TGCGCCAGCAGTTCGCTGGTCACAGTTAATGAGCAGTTCTTC. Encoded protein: CASSSLVTVNEQFF.

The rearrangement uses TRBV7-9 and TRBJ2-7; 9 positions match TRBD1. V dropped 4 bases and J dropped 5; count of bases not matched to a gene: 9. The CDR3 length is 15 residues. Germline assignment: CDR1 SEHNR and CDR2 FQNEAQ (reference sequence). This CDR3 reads CASSSWDRVGHEQYF. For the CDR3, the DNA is TGTGCCAGCAGCTCTTGGGACAGGGTCGGGCACGAGCAGTACTTC.

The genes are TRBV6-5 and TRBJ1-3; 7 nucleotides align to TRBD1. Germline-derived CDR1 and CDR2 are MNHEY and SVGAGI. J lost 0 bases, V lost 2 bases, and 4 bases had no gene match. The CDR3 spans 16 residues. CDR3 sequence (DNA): TGTGCCAGCAGTTACCGGGACAGCCTCTCTGGAAACACCATATATTTT. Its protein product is CASSYRDSLSGNTIYF.

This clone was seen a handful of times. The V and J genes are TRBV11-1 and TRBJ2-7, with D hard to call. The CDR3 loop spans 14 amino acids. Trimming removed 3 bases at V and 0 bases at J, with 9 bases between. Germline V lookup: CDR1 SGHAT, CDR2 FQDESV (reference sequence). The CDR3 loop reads CASSFNSNSYEQYF. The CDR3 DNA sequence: TGTGCCAGCAGCTTCAACTCCAACTCCTACGAGCAGTACTTC. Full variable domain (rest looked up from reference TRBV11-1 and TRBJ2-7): EAEVAQSPRYKITEKSQAVAFWCDPISGHATLYWYRQILGQGPELLVQFQDESVVDDSQLPKDRFSAERLKGVDSTLKIQPAELGDSAMYLCASSFNSNSYEQYFGPGTRLTVT.

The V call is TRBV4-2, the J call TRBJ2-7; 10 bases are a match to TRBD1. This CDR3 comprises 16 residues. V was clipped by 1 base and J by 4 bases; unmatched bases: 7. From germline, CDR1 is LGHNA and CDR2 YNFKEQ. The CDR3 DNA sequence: TGTGCCAGCAGCCAAGCTGGACAGGGGGTCGCATACGAGCAGTACTTC. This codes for CASSQAGQGVAYEQYF.

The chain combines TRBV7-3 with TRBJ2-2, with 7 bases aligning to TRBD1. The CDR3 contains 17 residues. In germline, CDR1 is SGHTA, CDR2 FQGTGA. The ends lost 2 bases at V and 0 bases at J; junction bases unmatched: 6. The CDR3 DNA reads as TGTGCCAGCAGCTTACGCCGGACAGGTCCGAACACCGGGGAGCTGTTTTTT. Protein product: CASSLRRTGPNTGELFF. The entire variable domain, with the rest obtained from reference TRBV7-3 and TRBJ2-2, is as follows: GAGVSQTPSNKVTEKGKYVELRCDPISGHTALYWYRQSLGQGPEFLIYFQGTGAADDSGLPNDRFFAVRPEGSVSTLKIQRTERGDSAVYLCASSLRRTGPNTGELFFGEGSRLTVL.

The CDR3, as DNA: TGTGCCAGCAGTGAAAGCGGACAGGGTAACTATGGCTACACCTTC. It codes for CASSESGQGNYGYTF. This chain connects TRBV6-1 to TRBJ1-2, with TRBD1 identical over 8 bases. The germline V gene encodes CDR1 MNHNS and CDR2 SASEGT. V shed 2 bases and J 1 base; nucleotides not matched to a gene: 3. The CDR3 has 15 amino acids.

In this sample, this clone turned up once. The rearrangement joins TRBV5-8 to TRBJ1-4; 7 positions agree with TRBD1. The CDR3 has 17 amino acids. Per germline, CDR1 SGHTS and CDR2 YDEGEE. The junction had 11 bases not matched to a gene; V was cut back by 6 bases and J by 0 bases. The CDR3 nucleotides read TGTGCCAGCACCCACCCGGACAGGACCTCAACTAATGAAAAACTGTTTTTT. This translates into CASTHPDRTSTNEKLFF.

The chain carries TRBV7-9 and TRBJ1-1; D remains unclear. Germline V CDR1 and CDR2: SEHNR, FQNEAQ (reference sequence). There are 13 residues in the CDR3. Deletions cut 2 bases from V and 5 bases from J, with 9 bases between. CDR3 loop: CASSLNTKTEAFF. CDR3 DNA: TGTGCCAGCAGCTTAAACACAAAAACTGAAGCTTTCTTT.

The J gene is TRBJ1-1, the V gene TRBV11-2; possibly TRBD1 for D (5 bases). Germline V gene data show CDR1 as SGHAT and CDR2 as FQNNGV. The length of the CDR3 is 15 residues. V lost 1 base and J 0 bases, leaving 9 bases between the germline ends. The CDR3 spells CASSLGSGMNTEAFF. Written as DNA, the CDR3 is TGTGCCAGCAGCTTAGGTTCAGGGATGAACACTGAAGCTTTCTTT.

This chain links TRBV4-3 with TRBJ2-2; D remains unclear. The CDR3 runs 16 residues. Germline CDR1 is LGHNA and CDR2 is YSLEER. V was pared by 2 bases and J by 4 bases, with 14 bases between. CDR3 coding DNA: TGCGCCAGCAGCCAAATCCCCGCCGAGGTCACCGGGGAGCTGTTTTTT. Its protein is CASSQIPAEVTGELFF.

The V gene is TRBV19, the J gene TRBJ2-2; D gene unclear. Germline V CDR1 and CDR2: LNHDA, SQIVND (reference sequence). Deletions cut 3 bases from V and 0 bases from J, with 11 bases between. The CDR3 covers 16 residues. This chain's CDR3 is CASSIIHQANTGELFF. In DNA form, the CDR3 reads TGTGCCAGTAGTATTATTCATCAGGCGAACACCGGGGAGCTGTTTTTT. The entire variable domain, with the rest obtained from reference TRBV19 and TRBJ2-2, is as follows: DGGITQSPKYLFRKEGQNVTLSCEQNLNHDAMYWYRQDPGQGLRLIYYSQIVNDFQKGDIAEGYSVSREKKESFPLTVTSAQKNPTAFYLCASSIIHQANTGELFFGEGSRLTVL.

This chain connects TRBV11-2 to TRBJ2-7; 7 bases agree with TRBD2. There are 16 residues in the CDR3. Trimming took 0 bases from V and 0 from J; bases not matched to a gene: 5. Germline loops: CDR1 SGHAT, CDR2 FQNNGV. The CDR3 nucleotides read TGTGCCAGCAGCTTAGATTCACTAGCGCGCTCCTACGAGCAGTACTTC. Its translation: CASSLDSLARSYEQYF.

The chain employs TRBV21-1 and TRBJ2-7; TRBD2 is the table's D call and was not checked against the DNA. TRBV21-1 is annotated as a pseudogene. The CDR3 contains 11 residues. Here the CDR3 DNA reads TGTGCCAGCATACCGGGCTACGAGCAGTACTTC. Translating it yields CASIPGYEQYF.

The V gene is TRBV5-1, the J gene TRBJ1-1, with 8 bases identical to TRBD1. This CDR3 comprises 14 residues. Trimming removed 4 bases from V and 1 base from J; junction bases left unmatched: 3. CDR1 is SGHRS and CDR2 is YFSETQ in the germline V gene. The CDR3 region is CASSAGQANTEAFF. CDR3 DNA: TGCGCCAGCAGCGCGGGACAGGCGAACACTGAAGCTTTCTTT.

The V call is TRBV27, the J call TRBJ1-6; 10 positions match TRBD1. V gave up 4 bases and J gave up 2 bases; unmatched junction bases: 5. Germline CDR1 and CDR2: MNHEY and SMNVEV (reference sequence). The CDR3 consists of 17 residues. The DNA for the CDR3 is TGTGCCAGCAGTTCCCGACAGGGGGCCGCCTATAATTCACCCCTCCACTTT. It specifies CASSSRQGAAYNSPLHF.